The 9 T cell receptor beta chains below all came from one sample that was sequenced in a study of blood T cell repertoires in COVID-19. TCRdb keeps only in-frame clones here, not all; method: immunoSEQ multiplex PCR. The profile shows about 210,000 clones, 80% to 90% of them singletons. Sequenced: peripheral blood. The receptors were gathered from a man in his forties who had recovered from COVID-19.

The chain has TRBV10-3 and TRBJ2-3; 12 bases line up with TRBD2. J was trimmed by 1 base and V by 11 bases; bases with no gene match: 10. Germline lookup yields CDR1 ENHRY and CDR2 SYGVKD. The CDR3 has 16 amino acids. The CDR3 here is CASGTSGRIRTDTQYF. The DNA of the CDR3 is TGTGCCTCCGGGACTAGCGGGCGGATCCGCACAGATACGCAGTATTTT.

V and J are TRBV19 and TRBJ1-3; TRBD1 aligns across 10 bases. CDR3 length: 15 amino acids. Germline CDR1 and CDR2: LNHDA and SQIVND (reference sequence). Trimming removed 11 bases from V and 4 bases from J; junction bases left unmatched: 11. Written as DNA, the CDR3 is TGTGCCTCCCGGGACAGGGGTTCTAGCGGAAACACCATATATTTT. This encodes CASRDRGSSGNTIYF.

This CDR3 reads CASRYGGAGAEAFF. Written as DNA, the CDR3 is TGTGCCAGCAGATATGGCGGGGCTGGTGCTGAAGCTTTCTTT. The chain combines TRBV6-5 with TRBJ1-1; D may be TRBD1 (5 bases). The germline gives CDR1 MNHEY, CDR2 SVGAGI. The V gene lost 6 bases and the J gene lost 6 bases, with 17 bases spanning the gap. The CDR3 runs 14 residues.

The J gene is TRBJ1-1, the V gene TRBV7-2; 8 positions agree with TRBD1. Germline trimming cut 0 bases from V and 4 bases from J; bases unmatched to any gene: 1. Germline CDR1 SGHTA, CDR2 FQGNSA. The CDR3 sequence is 14 residues long. CDR3 sequence (DNA): TGTGCCAGCAGCTTAGCCACAGGGGGCACTGAAGCTTTCTTT. Translating it yields CASSLATGGTEAFF.

The chain couples TRBV3-1 (or the pseudogene TRBV3-2) to TRBJ2-1; 10 positions match TRBD1. Germline V lookup: CDR1 LGHDT, CDR2 YNNKEL (reference sequence). There are 14 residues in the CDR3. Trimming cost V 5 bases and J 6 bases; bases outside gene matches: 4. Written as DNA, the CDR3 is TGTGCCAGCAGCTCCCGGACAGGGGGCAATGAGCAGTTCTTC. Translating it yields CASSSRTGGNEQFF.

This clone was seen a handful of times. The chain carries TRBV9 and TRBJ2-1; D call uncertain. The CDR3 runs 13 residues. The V end lost 1 base, the J end lost 4 bases, and 6 bases lay between the germline ends. Germline CDR1 and CDR2: SGDLS and YYNGEE. The CDR3, as DNA: TGTGCCAGCAGCGTACAGGCTTACAATGAGCAGTTCTTC. Translation: CASSVQAYNEQFF.

The chain is built from TRBV6-5 and TRBJ2-5; D gene uncertain. Trimming took 8 bases from V and 3 from J, leaving 19 bases between them. This CDR3 comprises 15 residues. Germline V gene lookup returns CDR1 MNHEY and CDR2 SVGAGI. The CDR3 nucleotides read TGTGCCAGCGCAAAGACTGCTATAGTGGAAGAGACCCAGTACTTC. Protein sequence: CASAKTAIVEETQYF.

The chain uses TRBV9 and TRBJ1-4; 11 bases are a match to TRBD1. The CDR3 consists of 15 residues. Trimming cost V 4 bases and J 11 bases; bases outside gene matches: 10. The V gene's germline CDR1 is SGDLS and CDR2 YYNGEE. The CDR3 nucleotides are TGTGCCAGCAGCTCCTCTGGGACAGGGGGTGTGAAACTGTTTTTT. Its translation: CASSSSGTGGVKLFF.

The chain employs TRBV2 and TRBJ2-1, with D unclear. V lost 4 bases and J 8 bases, leaving 15 bases between the germline ends. The V gene's germline CDR1 is SNHLY and CDR2 FYNNEI. This CDR3 contains 14 residues. This CDR3 reads CASSATHPVDEQFF. CDR3 coding DNA: TGTGCCAGCAGTGCCACGCACCCGGTCGATGAGCAGTTCTTC.